This TCR beta chain was identified during a study of blood T cell repertoires in COVID-19. Study-wide background: Sources were T cells, B-cell-depleted T cells, or PBMCs; the material itself was cDNA or gDNA.

Methods used by the authors: Counts of nucleated cells, estimated from reference gene primer amplification, were obtained. Measured with immunoSEQ multiplex PCR; TCRdb has only the in-frame clones, and not every one. Clone size and the V and J calls come from that table; the DNA yielded D and trimming. This table has about 200,000 clones, 85% to 90% appearing once. CDR1 LNHDA and CDR2 SQIVND come from the germline V gene (reference sequence). The CDR3 runs to 13 residues. With 5 bases removed from V and 4 bases from J, the gap between germline ends came to 11 bases. The source material was peripheral blood. This clonotype was obtained from a middle-aged man with active or convalescent COVID-19. The V and J genes are TRBV19 and TRBJ1-1; D not certain. For the CDR3, the DNA is TGTGCCAGTAGTGGGCAAATCTTCACTGAAGCTTTCTTT. It yields the protein CASSGQIFTEAFF.